A selection of T cell receptor beta chains follows, all from one sample in a study of cytomegalovirus exposure and HLA in healthy donors. The method was immunoSEQ multiplex PCR; TCRdb's version includes in-frame clones alone and lacks a portion of them. The sample has under 200,000 clones; the top ten hold about 0.81%. Material: PBMCs. The receptors here all came from a young woman in good health and CMV-seropositive. The CDR3 runs from the conserved cysteine through the conserved F or W. Fields, in order: J gene, D gene, V gene, CDR3 protein, CDR3 DNA. The D gene is left open where the match is weak.

>TRBJ2-7|-|TRBV12-5
CASGFLNRESSYEQYF
TGTGCTAGTGGTTTCCTGAACAGGGAAAGCTCCTACGAGCAGTACTTC
>TRBJ1-1|TRBD1|TRBV29-1
CSVVGQGAWDTEAFF
TGCAGCGTCGTGGGTCAGGGGGCGTGGGACACTGAAGCTTTCTTT
>TRBJ2-3|-|TRBV5-1
CASTRRGTYSTDTQYF
TGCGCCAGCACCAGAAGGGGGACCTACAGCACAGATACGCAGTATTTT
>TRBJ2-7|TRBD1|TRBV6-5
CASSYAGGASYEQYF
TGTGCCAGCAGTTATGCAGGGGGCGCATCCTACGAGCAGTACTTC
>TRBJ1-3|-|TRBV11-2
CASSLRTDSNAYTIYF
TGTGCCAGCAGCCTACGGACAGATAGTAATGCATACACCATATATTTT
>TRBJ2-1|TRBD2|TRBV19
CASSIESGRGEYNEQFF
TGTGCCAGTAGTATAGAATCGGGACGGGGGGAATACAATGAGCAGTTCTTC
>TRBJ2-7|-|TRBV6-1
CASSESSEQYF
TGTGCCAGCAGTGAATCTTCCGAGCAGTACTTC
>TRBJ2-7|TRBD1|TRBV2
CASSGNRGAEQYF
TGTGCCAGCAGTGGAAACAGGGGAGCCGAGCAGTACTTC
>TRBJ1-2|TRBD1|TRBV6-1
CASSDWTGPNYGYTF
TGTGCCAGCAGTGATTGGACAGGACCCAACTATGGCTACACCTTC
>TRBJ2-2|-|TRBV7-6
CASGTTVNTGELFF
TGTGCCAGCGGAACTACGGTGAACACCGGGGAGCTGTTTTTT
>TRBJ1-1|-|TRBV29-1
CSVHLGRMNAEAFF
TGCAGCGTTCACCTGGGGAGGATGAACGCTGAAGCTTTCTTT
>TRBJ1-2|TRBD1|TRBV5-6
CASSLAGTGVGYTF
TGTGCCAGCAGCTTGGCAGGGACAGGGGTGGGCTACACCTTC
>TRBJ2-3|TRBD2|TRBV4-2
CASSQDPSGGADTQYF
TGTGCCAGCAGCCAAGACCCTAGCGGGGGGGCAGATACGCAGTATTTT
>TRBJ1-2|-|TRBV27
CASSRLDVNGYTF
TGTGCCAGCAGCCGACTGGATGTAAATGGCTACACCTTC
>TRBJ2-7|-|TRBV7-9
CASSQESYEQYF
TGTGCCAGCAGCCAGGAATCCTACGAGCAGTACTTC
>TRBJ2-7|TRBD1|TRBV9
CASSYGQATYEQYF
TGTGCCAGCAGCTACGGACAGGCGACCTACGAGCAGTACTTC
>TRBJ2-7|TRBD2|TRBV7-2
CASSLGGSGAYEQYF
TGTGCCAGCAGCTTAGGTGGTAGCGGGGCCTACGAGCAGTACTTC
>TRBJ2-2|TRBD2|TRBV4-1
CASSQVLAGTGELFF
TGCGCCAGCAGCCAAGTTCTAGCGGGGACCGGGGAGCTGTTTTTT
>TRBJ2-5|TRBD2|TRBV19
CASKPSGGEETQYF
TGTGCCAGCAAACCTAGCGGGGGAGAAGAGACCCAGTACTTC
>TRBJ1-2|TRBD1|TRBV5-6
CASSQQGFPYTF
TGTGCCAGCAGCCAACAGGGGTTCCCCTACACCTTC
>TRBJ2-5|TRBD1|TRBV11-2
CASSPTRTGGRETQYF
TGTGCCAGCAGCCCCACCCGGACAGGGGGCCGCGAGACCCAGTACTTC
>TRBJ1-1|-|TRBV11-3
CASSLSRDTEAFF
TGTGCCAGCAGCTTAAGCCGGGACACTGAAGCTTTCTTT
>TRBJ1-1|-|TRBV11-2
CASSLALAGGTEAFF
TGTGCCAGCAGCTTAGCCCTCGCCGGAGGCACTGAAGCTTTCTTT
>TRBJ1-1|-|TRBV7-9
CASSPTGTRNTEAFF
TGTGCCAGCAGCCCGACCGGGACACGGAACACTGAAGCTTTCTTT
>TRBJ1-5|-|TRBV19
CASSTNPPGGRHQPQHF
TGTGCCAGTAGTACCAACCCACCGGGGGGCAGGCATCAGCCCCAGCATTTT
>TRBJ2-2|TRBD2|TRBV10-3
CAISEREVNTGELFF
TGTGCCATCAGCGAGCGGGAGGTCAACACCGGGGAGCTGTTTTTT
>TRBJ1-5|TRBD1|TRBV2
CASSAERGQGQPQHF
TGTGCCAGCAGTGCCGAAAGGGGGCAGGGTCAGCCCCAGCATTTT
>TRBJ1-1|-|TRBV7-9
CASRSSGMDTEAFF
TGTGCCAGCAGGTCAAGCGGGATGGACACTGAAGCTTTCTTT
>TRBJ2-7|-|TRBV6-5
CASSYAQERYEQYF
TGTGCCAGCAGTTACGCACAGGAGCGCTACGAGCAGTACTTC
>TRBJ2-7|TRBD1|TRBV5-6
CASSSTGTGGLYEQYF
TGTGCCAGCAGCTCGACCGGGACAGGGGGCCTTTACGAGCAGTACTTC
>TRBJ2-7|TRBD2|TRBV14
CASSQDSFSGYYEQYF
TGTGCCAGCAGCCAAGATTCTTTTAGCGGGTACTACGAGCAGTACTTC
>TRBJ1-3|-|TRBV19
CASSMWGLLSGNTIYF
TGTGCCAGTAGTATGTGGGGGCTGCTAAGTGGAAACACCATATATTTT
>TRBJ1-2|TRBD1|TRBV11-2
CASSSRDRSNYGYTF
TGTGCCAGCAGCTCCCGGGACAGATCTAACTATGGCTACACCTTC
>TRBJ1-1|-|TRBV2
CASNIRGDTEAFF
TGTGCCAGCAATATACGGGGGGACACTGAAGCTTTCTTT
>TRBJ2-7|TRBD2|TRBV5-4
CASSPGLAGIYEQYF
TGTGCCAGCAGCCCCGGACTAGCGGGAATTTACGAGCAGTACTTC
>TRBJ1-4|-|TRBV5-6
CASSLGAQGLNEKLFF
TGTGCCAGCAGCTTGGGGGCCCAGGGGCTAAATGAAAAACTGTTTTTT
>TRBJ1-2|-|TRBV4-3
CASSQESSRPAGYTF
TGCGCCAGCAGCCAAGAATCAAGCCGCCCCGCTGGCTACACCTTC
>TRBJ2-5|-|TRBV18
CASSPRQAQETQYF
TGTGCCAGCTCACCCCGACAGGCCCAAGAGACCCAGTACTTC
>TRBJ1-1|-|TRBV30
CAWSSGERGNTEAFF
TGTGCCTGGAGTTCCGGGGAGCGGGGGAACACTGAAGCTTTCTTT
>TRBJ1-4|-|TRBV4-1
CASSQAHWRAPNEKLFF
TGCGCCAGCAGCCAAGCTCACTGGAGGGCCCCTAATGAAAAACTGTTTTTT